This T cell receptor (beta chain) was sequenced during a study of T cell repertoires in cytomegalovirus infection. Background on the study: Recently identified HLA-C-restricted CMV epitopes were among the peptides used.

Notes on the study in general: Cumulative frequency of public TCR beta families picked out carriers of CMV plus the relevant HLA.

TCRdb processed the reads anew with MiXCR; each CDR3 protein has one entry. The sample lists over 100,000 distinct CDR3 sequences, 25% to 30% occurring once. V lost 0 bases to trimming and J lost 8 bases; unmatched junction nucleotides: 9. CDR3 length: 16 amino acids. Germline CDR1 is SGHNT and CDR2 is YYREEE (reference sequence). Turning to this clonotype: Its antigen is unknown.

The source is a human donor in good health (CMV status not recorded). Some clones in this sample may be carry-over from other donors' samples. This specimen consisted of CD8+ T cells from cultured PBMCs, obtained from culture after CMV antigen stimulation. The V and J genes are TRBV5-4 and TRBJ2-1, with TRBD2 matching 9 bases. The CDR3 bases are TGTGCCAGCAGCTTGGGTCCCGGACTAGCGTCGGATGAGCAGTTCTTC. It is translated as CASSLGPGLASDEQFF.